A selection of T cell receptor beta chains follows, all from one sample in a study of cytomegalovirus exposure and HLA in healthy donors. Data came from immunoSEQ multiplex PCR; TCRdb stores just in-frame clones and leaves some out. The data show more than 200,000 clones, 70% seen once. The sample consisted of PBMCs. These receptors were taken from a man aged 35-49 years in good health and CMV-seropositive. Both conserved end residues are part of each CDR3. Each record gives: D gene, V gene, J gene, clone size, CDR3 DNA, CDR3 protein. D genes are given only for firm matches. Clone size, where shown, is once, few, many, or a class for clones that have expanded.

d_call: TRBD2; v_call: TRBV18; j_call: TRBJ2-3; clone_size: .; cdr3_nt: TGTGCCAGCTCACCACCGGTTGTTCAGCGGGACACAGATACGCAGTATTTT; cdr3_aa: CASSPPVVQRDTDTQYF
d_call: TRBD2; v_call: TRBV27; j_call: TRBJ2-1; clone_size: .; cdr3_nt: TGTGCCAGCAGTCCCCTAGCGGGGGCGCTTTACAATGAGCAGTTCTTC; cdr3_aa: CASSPLAGALYNEQFF
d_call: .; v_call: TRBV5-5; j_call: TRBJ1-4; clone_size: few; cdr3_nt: TGTGCCAGCAGCTTGGGTCATTTTGAAAAACTGTTTTTT; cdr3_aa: CASSLGHFEKLFF
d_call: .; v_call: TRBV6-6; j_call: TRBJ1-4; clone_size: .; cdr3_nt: TGTGCCAGCACCGACGGGACATCTAATGAAAAACTGTTTTTT; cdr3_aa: CASTDGTSNEKLFF
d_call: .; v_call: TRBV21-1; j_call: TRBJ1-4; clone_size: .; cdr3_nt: TGTGCCAGGGGACACCGTGCAACTAATGAAAAACTGTTTTTT; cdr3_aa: CARGHRATNEKLFF
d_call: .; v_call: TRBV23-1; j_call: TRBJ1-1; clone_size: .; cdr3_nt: TGCGCCAGCACCACACCCCGAGGGAGAAACACTGAAGCTTTCTTT; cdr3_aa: CASTTPRGRNTEAFF
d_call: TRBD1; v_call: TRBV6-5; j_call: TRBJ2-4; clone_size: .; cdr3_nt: TGTGCCAGCAGGGGGACAGGGCTTGCCAAAAACATTCAGTACTTC; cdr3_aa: CASRGTGLAKNIQYF
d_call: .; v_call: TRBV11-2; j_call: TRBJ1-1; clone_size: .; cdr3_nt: TGTGCCAGCAGCGCGTCGGACAGAGGGAACACTGAAGCTTTCTTT; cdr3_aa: CASSASDRGNTEAFF
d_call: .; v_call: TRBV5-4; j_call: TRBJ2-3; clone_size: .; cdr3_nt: TGTGCCAGCAGCTTGATAGACTCAGATACGCAGTATTTT; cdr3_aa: CASSLIDSDTQYF
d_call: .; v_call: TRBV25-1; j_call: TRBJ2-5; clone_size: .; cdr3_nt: TGTGCCAGCAGTGAAACCCGGAGGGGGACCCAGTACTTC; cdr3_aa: CASSETRRGTQYF
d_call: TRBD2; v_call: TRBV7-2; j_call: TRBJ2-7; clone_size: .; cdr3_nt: TGTGCCAGCAGCTTATCTAGCGGGGGGCCGTACGAGCAGTACTTC; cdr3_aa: CASSLSSGGPYEQYF
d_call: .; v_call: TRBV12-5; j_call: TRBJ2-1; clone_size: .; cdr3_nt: TGTGCTAGTGGTTTGGACCTAACGGACAATGAGCAGTTCTTC; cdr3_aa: CASGLDLTDNEQFF
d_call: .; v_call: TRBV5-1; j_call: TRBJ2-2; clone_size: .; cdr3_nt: TGCGCCAGCAGCTTGGTTGCAGAACGATCGGGCACCGGGGAGCTGTTTTTT; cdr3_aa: CASSLVAERSGTGELFF
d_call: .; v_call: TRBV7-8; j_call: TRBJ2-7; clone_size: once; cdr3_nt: TGTGCCAGCGGGAGGTCGACCTACGAGCAGTACTTC; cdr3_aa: CASGRSTYEQYF
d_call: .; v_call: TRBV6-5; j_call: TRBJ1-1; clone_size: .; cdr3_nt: TGTGCCAGCAGTTACTCGGGCAGGGCTACTGAAGCTTTCTTT; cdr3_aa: CASSYSGRATEAFF
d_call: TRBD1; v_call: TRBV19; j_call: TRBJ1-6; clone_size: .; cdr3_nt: TGTGCCAGTAGTATTCTAGCGGCAGGGGGCAATTCACCCCTCCACTTT; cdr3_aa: CASSILAAGGNSPLHF
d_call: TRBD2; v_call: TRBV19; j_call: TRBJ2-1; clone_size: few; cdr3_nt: TGTGCCAGTAGTATAACTAGCGGGGCGTACAATGAGCAGTTCTTC; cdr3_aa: CASSITSGAYNEQFF
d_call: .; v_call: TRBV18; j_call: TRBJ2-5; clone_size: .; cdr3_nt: TGTGCCAGCTCACCCGCCTACTACAGGAGACAAGAGACCCAGTACTTC; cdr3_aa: CASSPAYYRRQETQYF
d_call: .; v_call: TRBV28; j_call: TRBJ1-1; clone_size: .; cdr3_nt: TGTGCCAGCAGTTTTCGACGTGGAGATCAGGAAGCTTTCTTT; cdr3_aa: CASSFRRGDQEAFF
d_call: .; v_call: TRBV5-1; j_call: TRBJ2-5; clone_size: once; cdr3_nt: TGCGCCAGCAGCCCAGGGTCACGGCAAGAGACCCAGTACTTC; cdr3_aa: CASSPGSRQETQYF
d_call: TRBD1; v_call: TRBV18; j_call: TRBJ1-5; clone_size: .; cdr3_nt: TGTGCCAGCTCACCGGGACAGGGGTATCAGCCCCAGCATTTT; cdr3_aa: CASSPGQGYQPQHF
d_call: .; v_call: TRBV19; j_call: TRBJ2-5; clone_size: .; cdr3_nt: TGTGCCAGTAGTCCGTCCATGGAGGAGACCCAGTACTTC; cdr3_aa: CASSPSMEETQYF
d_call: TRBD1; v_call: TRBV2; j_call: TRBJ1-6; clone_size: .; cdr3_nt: TGTGCCAGCGGGACAGGGAATTCACCCCTCCACTTT; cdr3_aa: CASGTGNSPLHF
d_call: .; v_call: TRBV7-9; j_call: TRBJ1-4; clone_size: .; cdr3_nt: TGTGCCAGCAGCCCCCCCGGAGGGCGTGGGAATGAAAAACTGTTTTTT; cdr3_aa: CASSPPGGRGNEKLFF
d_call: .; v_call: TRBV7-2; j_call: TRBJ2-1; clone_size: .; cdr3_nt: TGTGCCAGCAGCTTAGAGCCTTTCTACGGGGGTGGTGAGCAGTTCTTC; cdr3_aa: CASSLEPFYGGGEQFF
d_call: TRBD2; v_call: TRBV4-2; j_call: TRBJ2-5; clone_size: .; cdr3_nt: TGTGCCAGCAGCTTGGGACTATCCTCGGGGACCCAGTACTTC; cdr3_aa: CASSLGLSSGTQYF
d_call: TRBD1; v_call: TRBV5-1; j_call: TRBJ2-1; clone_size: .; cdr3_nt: TGCGCCAGCAGCCCCACAGGGGGCTCCTACAATGAGCAGTTCTTC; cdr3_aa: CASSPTGGSYNEQFF
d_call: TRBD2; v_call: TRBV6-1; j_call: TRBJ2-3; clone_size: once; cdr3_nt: TGTGCCAGCCGGGGACTAGTCACAGATACGCAGTATTTT; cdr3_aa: CASRGLVTDTQYF
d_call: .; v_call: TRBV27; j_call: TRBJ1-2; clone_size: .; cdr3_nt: TGTGCCAGCAGTTTATTGGAGGGGACTGGCTACACCTTC; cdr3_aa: CASSLLEGTGYTF
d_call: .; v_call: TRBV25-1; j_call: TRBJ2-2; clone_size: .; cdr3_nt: TGTGCCAGCAGTTTGACAGGCTCGAACACCGGGGAGCTGTTTTTT; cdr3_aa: CASSLTGSNTGELFF
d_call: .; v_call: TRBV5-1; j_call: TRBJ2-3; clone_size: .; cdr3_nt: TGCGCCAGCAGCTTAGCGGTCAGCACAGATACGCAGTATTTT; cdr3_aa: CASSLAVSTDTQYF
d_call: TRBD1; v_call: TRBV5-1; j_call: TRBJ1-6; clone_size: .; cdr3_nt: TGCGCCAGCACCCCGGGACAGGGGTATACACCCCTCCACTTT; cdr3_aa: CASTPGQGYTPLHF
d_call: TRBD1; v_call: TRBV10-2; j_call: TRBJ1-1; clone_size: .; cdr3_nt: TGCGCCAGCAGTGAGATAGGGGGCGACGTTGCTTTCTTT; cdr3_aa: CASSEIGGDVAFF
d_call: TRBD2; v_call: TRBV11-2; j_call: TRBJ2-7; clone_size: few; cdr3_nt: TGTGCCAGCAGCTTCGGTGGCGGGGGTTACGAGCAGTACTTC; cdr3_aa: CASSFGGGGYEQYF
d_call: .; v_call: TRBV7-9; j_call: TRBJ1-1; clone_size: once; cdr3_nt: TGTGCCAGCAGCTTAGGCGGGATTCCGAACACTGAAGCTTTCTTT; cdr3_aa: CASSLGGIPNTEAFF
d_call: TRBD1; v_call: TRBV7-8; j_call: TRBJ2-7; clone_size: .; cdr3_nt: TGTGCCAGCAGCTTAGCTTCCGGGACAGGGTTTTCAGCCGAGCAGTACTTC; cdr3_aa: CASSLASGTGFSAEQYF
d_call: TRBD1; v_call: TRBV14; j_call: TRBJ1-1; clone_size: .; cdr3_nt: TGTGCCAGCAGCCAAGAAGCCCAGGGGGCATTACAAGCTTTCTTT; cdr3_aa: CASSQEAQGALQAFF
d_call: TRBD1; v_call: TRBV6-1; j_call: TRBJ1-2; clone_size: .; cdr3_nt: TGTGCCAGCAGTGACCAGGGGGCGCCCCGCGGCTACACCTTC; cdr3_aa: CASSDQGAPRGYTF